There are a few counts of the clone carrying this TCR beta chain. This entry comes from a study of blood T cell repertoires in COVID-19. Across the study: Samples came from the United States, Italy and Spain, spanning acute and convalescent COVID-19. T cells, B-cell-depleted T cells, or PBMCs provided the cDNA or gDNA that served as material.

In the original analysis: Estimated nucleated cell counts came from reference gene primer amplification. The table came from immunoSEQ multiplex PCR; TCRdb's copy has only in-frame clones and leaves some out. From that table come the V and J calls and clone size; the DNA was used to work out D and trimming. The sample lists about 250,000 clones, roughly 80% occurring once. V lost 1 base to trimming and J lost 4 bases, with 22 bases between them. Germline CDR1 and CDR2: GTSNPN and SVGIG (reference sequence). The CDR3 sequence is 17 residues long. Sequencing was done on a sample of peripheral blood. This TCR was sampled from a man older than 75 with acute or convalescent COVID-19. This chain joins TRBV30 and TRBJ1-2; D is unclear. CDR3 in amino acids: CAWSASRTGVMGYGYTF. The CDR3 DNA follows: TGTGCCTGGAGTGCAAGTAGGACGGGAGTAATGGGCTATGGCTACACCTTC. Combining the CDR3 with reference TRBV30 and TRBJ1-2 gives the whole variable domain SQTIHQWPATLVQPVGSPLSLECTVEGTSNPNLYWYRQAAGRGLQLLFYSVGIGQISSEVPQNLSASRPQDRQFILSSKKLLLSDSGFYLCAWSASRTGVMGYGYTFGSGTRLTVV.